Each of the 22 T cell receptor beta chains below was sequenced from the same sample in a study of T cell repertoires in cytomegalovirus infection. A single record per CDR3 protein comes from TCRdb applying MiXCR to the reads. This table has approximately 730,000 distinct CDR3 sequences, roughly 36% appearing once. These receptors' antigens are unknown. The starting material was cultured PBMCs, obtained from culture after CMV antigen stimulation. The receptor set was obtained from a human donor in good health (CMV status not recorded). Some clones in this sample may be carry-over from other donors' samples.

This clonotype was seen only a few times. V gene TRBV7-2 combines with J gene TRBJ2-1; D is ambiguous. The germline CDR1 and CDR2 sequences are SGHTA and FQGNSA. The CDR3 has 13 amino acids. V dropped 4 bases and J dropped 6 bases, with 10 bases sitting between them. The CDR3 spells CASSSRQTNEQFF. For the CDR3, the DNA is TGTGCCAGCAGCTCCCGCCAGACCAATGAGCAGTTCTTC.

This clonotype was detected only a few times. This chain joins TRBV12-3 or TRBV12-4 and TRBJ2-5; maybe TRBD1 (5 bases). V was pared by 5 bases and J by 3 bases, with 10 bases between. The CDR3 is made up of 13 amino acids. The chain's CDR3 is CASSPGNEETQYF. CDR3 nucleotides: TGTGCCAGCAGTCCAGGGAACGAAGAGACCCAGTACTTC.

CDR3 protein: CASSIETSGPYNEQFF. CDR3 nucleotide sequence: TGTGCCAGCAGCATAGAGACTAGCGGACCCTACAATGAGCAGTTCTTC. The chain couples TRBV7-3 to TRBJ2-1, with 9 bases that match TRBD2. Germline V gene sequence: CDR1 SGHTA, CDR2 FQGTGA. Losses at the gene ends were 5 bases for V and 2 bases for J; bases not matched to a gene: 7. The CDR3 runs to 16 residues.

The chain links TRBV15 to TRBJ1-3; TRBD1 agrees at 8 bases. The trim removed 4 bases at V and 7 bases at J, leaving 6 bases unmatched. CDR1 is LNHNV and CDR2 is YYDKDF in the germline V gene (reference sequence). CDR3 length equals 14 residues. CDR3 region: CATSTDRVLNTIYF. The CDR3 bases are TGTGCCACCAGCACGGACAGGGTTCTTAACACCATATATTTT.

The CDR3 DNA reads as TGTGCCAGCAGGATGGAGGGCACAGATACGCAGTATTTT. Its translation: CASRMEGTDTQYF. V usage is TRBV28 and J usage is TRBJ2-3, with D maybe TRBD2 (5 bases). The CDR3 loop spans 13 amino acids. Germline values: CDR1 MDHEN, CDR2 SYDVKM. Trimming cost V 6 bases and J 1 base, with 8 bases left between them.

This clonotype was picked up a small number of times. The gene calls are TRBV27 and TRBJ1-1, with D uncertain. The CDR3 length is 17 residues. Deletions cut 2 bases from V and 0 bases from J, with 16 bases between. Germline V gives CDR1 MNHEY, CDR2 SMNVEV (reference sequence). CDR3 nucleotides: TGTGCCAGCAGTTTAGTTAGGTCAGCCCTCATGAACACTGAAGCTTTCTTT. It is translated as CASSLVRSALMNTEAFF.

This clonotype has a count of ten or more. The chain combines TRBV7-2 with TRBJ2-1, with TRBD1 matching 9 bases. Trimming at V came to 5 bases and at J to 6 bases, leaving 14 bases not matched to a gene. Germline V CDR1 and CDR2: SGHTA, FQGNSA. This CDR3 is built from 17 residues. CDR3 residues: CASSPRTSGTGFNEQFF. In nucleotides, the CDR3 is TGTGCCAGCAGCCCCCGAACGTCCGGGACAGGGTTCAATGAGCAGTTCTTC.

This clonotype was seen a few times. Sequence at one end of the junction differs from germline and may be a read error. The V and J genes are TRBV10-3 and TRBJ1-4; D gene unclear. CDR1 and CDR2 (germline): ENHRY, SYGVKD. CDR3 size: 13 residues. CDR3 region: CAISESSHSTTAF. The DNA for the CDR3 is TGTGCCATCAGTGAGTCTTCCCATTCAACTACGGCGTTT.

The chain combines TRBV14 with TRBJ1-2; no firm D call. Trimming pared 6 bases from V and 2 bases from J, leaving 16 bases between. The CDR3 runs 15 residues. Germline V gene lookup returns CDR1 SGHDN and CDR2 FVKESK. In DNA form, the CDR3 reads TGTGCCAGCAGTCCAATCAAAGTGGTCAACTATGGCTACACCTTC. Translation gives CASSPIKVVNYGYTF.

V usage is TRBV7-9 and J usage is TRBJ2-2; possible D gene TRBD2, 6 bases. This CDR3 comprises 15 residues. CDR1 is SEHNR, CDR2 FQNEAQ, per germline (reference sequence). Between the trimmed V and J ends, which lost 8 bases and 2 bases, there was a span of 15 bases. CDR3 coding DNA: TGTGCCAGCCCGATGGGGGGTTTCAACACCGGGGAGCTGTTTTTT. Protein product: CASPMGGFNTGELFF.

This clonotype was observed once. The rearrangement links TRBV11-2 to TRBJ2-1, with TRBD2 identical over 7 bases. The CDR3 is made up of 16 amino acids. V was clipped by 3 bases and J by 4 bases; unmatched bases: 9. CDR1 is SGHAT, CDR2 FQNNGV, per germline. The CDR3 loop reads CASSFGGGPRYNEQFF. Here the CDR3 DNA reads TGTGCCAGCAGCTTTGGGGGAGGGCCCCGGTACAATGAGCAGTTCTTC.

The J gene is TRBJ2-3, the V gene TRBV12-5; D ambiguous. CDR1 and CDR2 (germline): LGHNT, FRNRAP. V lost 0 bases and J lost 2, with 9 bases in between. There are 15 residues in the CDR3. The CDR3 is CASGLVKGYTDTQYF. The CDR3 DNA sequence: TGTGCTAGTGGTTTGGTAAAGGGTTACACAGATACGCAGTATTTT.

This chain connects TRBV19 to TRBJ2-7; TRBD1 agrees at 9 bases. The CDR3 has 14 residues. Looked up from germline, CDR1 is LNHDA and CDR2 is SQIVND (reference sequence). V lost 4 bases, J lost 2 bases, and 3 bases stayed unmatched. The CDR3 reads CASSTQGATYEQYF. The CDR3 bases are TGTGCCAGTAGTACACAGGGGGCAACCTACGAGCAGTACTTC.

This rearrangement joins TRBV6-8 to TRBJ2-3, with TRBD2 as a possible D gene (5 bases). The germline CDR1 and CDR2 sequences are MNHGY and SAAAGT. The V gene lost 3 bases and the J gene lost 6 bases, with 10 bases spanning the gap. This CDR3 is 13 amino acids long. Here the CDR3 reads CASSYIPSDTQYF. CDR3 DNA sequence: TGTGCCAGCAGTTATATTCCTAGCGATACGCAGTATTTT.

This clonotype was seen repeatedly, ten times or more. The chain carries TRBV7-2 and TRBJ1-1, with D tentatively TRBD1 (6 bases). Germline lookup yields CDR1 SGHTA and CDR2 FQGNSA. Between the trimmed V and J ends, which lost 1 base and 1 base, there was a span of 16 bases. The CDR3 covers 17 residues. The CDR3 loop reads CASSLVGGFHGNTEAFF. For the CDR3, the DNA is TGTGCCAGCAGCTTAGTAGGGGGGTTCCATGGGAACACTGAAGCTTTCTTT.

This chain uses TRBV7-2 with TRBJ2-3, with D possibly TRBD2 on 5 matching bases. The CDR3 has 14 residues. V lost 8 bases to trimming and J lost 4 bases, with 16 bases between them. Germline V CDR1 and CDR2: SGHTA, FQGNSA. CDR3 in DNA: TGTGCCAGCCGCCTAGTTTCTAGCCCAGATACGCAGTATTTT. Encoded protein: CASRLVSSPDTQYF. Combining the CDR3 with reference TRBV7-2 and TRBJ2-3 gives the whole variable domain GAGVSQSPSNKVTEKGKDVELRCDPISGHTALYWYRQSLGQGLEFLIYFQGNSAPDKSGLPSDRFSAERTGGSVSTLTIQRTQQEDSAVYLCASRLVSSPDTQYFGPGTRLTVL.

This clonotype was observed at least ten times. The chain carries TRBV7-2 and TRBJ2-5; 10 bases agree with TRBD2. Germline CDR1 and CDR2: SGHTA and FQGNSA. V dropped 5 bases and J dropped 5; count of bases not matched to a gene: 17. The CDR3 is 18 residues long. CDR3 protein: CASSRSPWTSGRPETQYF. CDR3 nucleotide sequence: TGTGCCAGCAGCCGATCGCCTTGGACTAGCGGACGTCCTGAGACCCAGTACTTC.

This CDR3 reads CASSVQGAPEKLFF. CDR3 nucleotide sequence: TGTGCCAGCAGCGTACAGGGGGCGCCCGAAAAACTGTTTTTT. This chain joins TRBV7-9 and TRBJ1-4; 9 bases are a match to TRBD1. The CDR3 spans 14 residues. The trim removed 5 bases at V and 8 bases at J, leaving 6 bases unmatched. Per the germline V gene, CDR1 is SEHNR and CDR2 is FQNEAQ (reference sequence).

This clonotype was seen ten or more times. The gene calls are TRBV7-2 and TRBJ2-2; D ambiguous. Germline V lookup: CDR1 SGHTA, CDR2 FQGNSA. This CDR3 has 14 residues. Trimming took off 0 bases at V and 5 bases at J, with 7 bases between the two ends. As DNA, the CDR3 is TGTGCCAGCAGCTTAGCACCCGAGACCGGGGAGCTGTTTTTT. It codes for CASSLAPETGELFF. Full variable domain (missing parts from reference TRBV7-2 and TRBJ2-2): GAGVSQSPSNKVTEKGKDVELRCDPISGHTALYWYRQSLGQGLEFLIYFQGNSAPDKSGLPSDRFSAERTGGSVSTLTIQRTQQEDSAVYLCASSLAPETGELFFGEGSRLTVL.

There are a few counts of this clonotype. The chain couples TRBV7-2 to TRBJ2-3; D is uncertain. Trimming took 1 base from V and 6 from J, leaving 11 bases between them. The CDR3 totals 14 residues. The germline V gene encodes CDR1 SGHTA and CDR2 FQGNSA. CDR3 bases: TGTGCCAGCAGCTTAGGGGCCCCGCCCGATACGCAGTATTTT. Translation: CASSLGAPPDTQYF.

This clonotype was observed many times. V and J are TRBV7-2 and TRBJ1-3; the D gene is possibly TRBD1 (6 bases). The CDR3 consists of 17 residues. The V gene lost 4 bases and the J gene lost 0 bases, with 16 bases spanning the gap. Germline CDR1 reads SGHTA; CDR2 reads FQGNSA. As DNA, the CDR3 is TGTGCCAGCAGCTCCTCCCTCAGGGGCTTCTCTGGAAACACCATATATTTT. It translates to CASSSSLRGFSGNTIYF.

The table lists this clonotype with a few counts. The chain uses TRBV27 and TRBJ2-1, with D perhaps being TRBD1 or TRBD2 (5 bases each). The germline V gene has CDR1 MNHEY and CDR2 SMNVEV (reference sequence). The CDR3 runs to 14 residues. V was trimmed by 2 bases and J by 5 bases, leaving 10 bases between them. The CDR3 sequence is CASSLPGRNNEQFF. The CDR3 DNA sequence: TGTGCCAGCAGTTTACCGGGGCGGAACAATGAGCAGTTCTTC.